The present entry profiles one T cell receptor (beta chain) with its context. There is no known antigen for this receptor. Base qualities were left out, and no much larger clone turns up one base away. In the prospective study, participants were 18 to 89 years old, resided in under 30 geographic areas of the United States, and were enrolled through a virtual design. Cohort assignment in the prospective study relied on participant-reported clinical history from a screening survey and a study questionnaire. In the prospective study, mobile phlebotomists collected whole blood, serum and a nasopharyngeal or oropharyngeal swab from each participant. Prospective study participants could optionally give additional blood draws and questionnaires over an approximately 2-month period. Before DNA extraction, blood samples from the prospective study were shipped at room temperature or frozen. The data derive from a study of blood T cell repertoires in COVID-19 (dated by TCRdb to the early 2020s). Context from the whole study: Samples covering the acute and convalescent phases of COVID-19 were provided by collaborators in the United States, Italy and Spain. The material from the prospective study consisted of cDNA or gDNA derived from T cells, B-cell-depleted T cells, or PBMCs. Deeply sampled blood TCRbeta repertoires from subjects exposed to, actively infected with, or recovered from COVID-19 were included in the dataset. The repertoires were released in a freely available public database meant as a resource for research on the immune response to SARS-CoV-2. The samples were drawn from the first 160 participants of the ongoing ImmuneRACE study and from 1,254 subjects provided by 6 global collaborators. A de-identified subject ID, COVID-19 status, age in years and sex were almost always included in the sample metadata. HLA class I and class II types, where available, came from metadata supplied by the sample provider rather than from assay-based typing. Summary of the overall study and its limitations: The quantity of clinical and demographic metadata differed by source and by participant and was supplied without curation.

CDR1 is given as SSHAT and CDR2 as FNYEAQ, both from the germline V gene (reference sequence). The CDR3 runs 13 residues from the cysteine to the phenylalanine. Of the read, only the CDR3 DNA is kept; its 39 bases are in frame from base 1. The V end loses 3 bases and the J end loses 1 base, and a stretch of 6 bases separates them. TCRbeta CDR3 regions were amplified from genomic DNA by means of the immunoSEQ Assay, a bias-controlled multiplex PCR. Under the source paper's analysis protocol: Within the assay, amplification of reference gene primers was used to estimate how many nucleated cells each sample contained. To quantify the absolute abundance of each unique TCRbeta CDR3 rearrangement, sequence reads were collapsed and filtered. For each sample, productive Simpson clonality was calculated as the square root of Simpson's diversity index over productive rearrangements. TCRdb's version of the immuneACCESS table is confined to in-frame rearrangements and falls short of the full clone set. An unresolved V gene accounts for under half of the shortfall where checked; the remainder is of unknown origin. The DNA was the basis for D and trimming; V, J and clone size are from that table. Counted in this sample were about 200,000 clones; approximately 82% of them appeared once. 5.2% of the sample is taken by the ten largest.

Here the chain combines TRBV7-7 and TRBJ1-1; the D gene cannot be named for sure. The sample consisted of PBMCs or T cells enriched from blood (not recorded which). The source of this sequence is a woman in her sixties or seventies with acute COVID-19. The CDR3 region has the sequence CASSFEKNTEAFF. The sequenced DNA is TGTGCCAGCAGCTTCGAGAAGAACACTGAAGCTTTCTTT. The CDR3 plus the reference TRBV7-7 and TRBJ1-1 genes for the other parts give the full variable domain: GAGVSQSPRYKVTKRGQDVTLRCDPISSHATLYWYQQALGQGPEFLTYFNYEAQPDKSGLPSDRFSAERPEGSISTLTIQRTEQRDSAMYRCASSFEKNTEAFFGQGTRLTVV.